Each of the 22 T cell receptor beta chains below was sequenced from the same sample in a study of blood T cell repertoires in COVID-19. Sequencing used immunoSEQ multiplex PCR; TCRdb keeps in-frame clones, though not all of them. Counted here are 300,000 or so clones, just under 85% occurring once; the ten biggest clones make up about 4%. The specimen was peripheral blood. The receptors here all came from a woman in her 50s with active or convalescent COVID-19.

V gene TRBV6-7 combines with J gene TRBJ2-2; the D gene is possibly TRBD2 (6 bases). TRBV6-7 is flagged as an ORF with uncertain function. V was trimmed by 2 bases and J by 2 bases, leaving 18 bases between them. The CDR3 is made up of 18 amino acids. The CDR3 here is CASSYQSGFGDNTGELFF. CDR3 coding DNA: TGTGCCAGCAGTTACCAGAGCGGGTTTGGCGATAACACCGGGGAGCTGTTTTTT.

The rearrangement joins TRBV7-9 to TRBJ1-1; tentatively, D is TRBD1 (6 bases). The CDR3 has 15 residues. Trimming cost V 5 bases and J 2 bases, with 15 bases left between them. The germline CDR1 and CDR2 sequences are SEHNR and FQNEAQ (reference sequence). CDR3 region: CASSDYRTANTEAFF. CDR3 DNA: TGTGCCAGCAGCGATTATAGGACAGCCAACACTGAAGCTTTCTTT.

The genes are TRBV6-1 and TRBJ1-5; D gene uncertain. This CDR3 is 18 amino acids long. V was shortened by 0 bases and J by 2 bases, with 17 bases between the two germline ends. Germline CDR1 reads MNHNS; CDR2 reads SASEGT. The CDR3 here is CASSEAIITAPGNQPQHF. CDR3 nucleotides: TGTGCCAGCAGTGAAGCTATAATTACAGCCCCGGGCAATCAGCCCCAGCATTTT.

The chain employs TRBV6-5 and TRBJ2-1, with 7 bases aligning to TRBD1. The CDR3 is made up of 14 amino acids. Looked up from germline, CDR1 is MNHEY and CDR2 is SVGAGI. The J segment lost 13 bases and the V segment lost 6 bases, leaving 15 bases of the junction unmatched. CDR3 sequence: CASSRNTPGTDQFF. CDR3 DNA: TGTGCCAGCAGCCGAAACACCCCAGGGACAGATCAGTTCTTC.

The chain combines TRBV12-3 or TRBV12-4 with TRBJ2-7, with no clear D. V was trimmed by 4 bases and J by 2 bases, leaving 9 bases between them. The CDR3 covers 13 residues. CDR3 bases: TGTGCCAGCAGTTGGCAGGCCACCTACGAGCAGTACTTC. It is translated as CASSWQATYEQYF.

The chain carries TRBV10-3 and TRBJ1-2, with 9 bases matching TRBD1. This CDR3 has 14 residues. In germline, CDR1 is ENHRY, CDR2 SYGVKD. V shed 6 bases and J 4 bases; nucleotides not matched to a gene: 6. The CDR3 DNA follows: TGTGCCATCAGCGCGGGACAGGGTAGCTATGGCTACACCTTC. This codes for CAISAGQGSYGYTF.

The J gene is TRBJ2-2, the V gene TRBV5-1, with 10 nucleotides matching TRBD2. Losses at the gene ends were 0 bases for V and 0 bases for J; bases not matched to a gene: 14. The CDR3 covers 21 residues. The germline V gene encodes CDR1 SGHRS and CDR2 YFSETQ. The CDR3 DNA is TGCGCCAGCAGCTTGGCCCTGGCTAGCGGGAGTGCAAGGTCGAACACCGGGGAGCTGTTTTTT. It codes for CASSLALASGSARSNTGELFF.

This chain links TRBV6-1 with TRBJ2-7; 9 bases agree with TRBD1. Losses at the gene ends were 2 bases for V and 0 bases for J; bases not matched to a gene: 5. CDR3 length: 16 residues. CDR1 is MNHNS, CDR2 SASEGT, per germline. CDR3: CASSERDRATSYEQYF. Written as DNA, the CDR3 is TGTGCCAGCAGTGAAAGGGACAGGGCAACCTCCTACGAGCAGTACTTC.

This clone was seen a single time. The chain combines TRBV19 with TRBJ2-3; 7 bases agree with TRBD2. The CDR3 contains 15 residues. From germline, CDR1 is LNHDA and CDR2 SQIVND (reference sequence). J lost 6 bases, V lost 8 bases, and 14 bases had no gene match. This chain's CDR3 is CASSPRGDSSDTQYF. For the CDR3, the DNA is TGTGCCAGTTCGCCCCGGGGGGACTCAAGTGATACGCAGTATTTT.

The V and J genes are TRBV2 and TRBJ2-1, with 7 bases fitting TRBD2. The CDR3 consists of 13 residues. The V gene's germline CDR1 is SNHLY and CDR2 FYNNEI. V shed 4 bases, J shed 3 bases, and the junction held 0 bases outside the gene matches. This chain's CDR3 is CASSGEGYNEQFF. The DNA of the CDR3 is TGTGCCAGCAGTGGGGAGGGCTACAATGAGCAGTTCTTC.

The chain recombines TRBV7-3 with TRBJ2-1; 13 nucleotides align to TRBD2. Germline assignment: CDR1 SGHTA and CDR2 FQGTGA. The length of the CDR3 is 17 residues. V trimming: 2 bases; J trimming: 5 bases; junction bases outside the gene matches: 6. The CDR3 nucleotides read TGTGCCAGCAGCTTATATGGGACTAGCGGGATAAACAATGAGCAGTTCTTC. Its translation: CASSLYGTSGINNEQFF.

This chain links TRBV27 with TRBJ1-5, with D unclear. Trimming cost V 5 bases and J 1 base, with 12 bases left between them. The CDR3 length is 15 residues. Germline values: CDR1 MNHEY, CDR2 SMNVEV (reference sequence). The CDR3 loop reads CASSIVGKSNQPQHF. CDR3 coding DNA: TGTGCCAGCAGTATAGTCGGGAAGAGCAATCAGCCCCAGCATTTT.

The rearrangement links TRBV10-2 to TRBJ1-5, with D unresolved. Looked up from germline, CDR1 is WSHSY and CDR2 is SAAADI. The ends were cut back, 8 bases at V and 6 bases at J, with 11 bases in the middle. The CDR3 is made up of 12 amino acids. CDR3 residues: CASGSGSQPQHF. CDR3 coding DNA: TGCGCCAGCGGGAGCGGTAGTCAGCCCCAGCATTTT.

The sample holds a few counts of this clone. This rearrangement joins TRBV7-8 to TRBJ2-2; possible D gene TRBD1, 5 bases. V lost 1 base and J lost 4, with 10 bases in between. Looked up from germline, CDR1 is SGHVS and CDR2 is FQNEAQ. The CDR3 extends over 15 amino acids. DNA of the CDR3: TGTGCCAGCAGCTTAGTCCAGGGTCCCACCGGGGAGCTGTTTTTT. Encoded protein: CASSLVQGPTGELFF.

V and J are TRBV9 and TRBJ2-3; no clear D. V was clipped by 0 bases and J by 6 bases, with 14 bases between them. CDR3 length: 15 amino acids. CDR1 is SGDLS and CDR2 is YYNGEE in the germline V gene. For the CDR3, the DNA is TGTGCCAGCAGCGTAGGACCCCCCCACGGGGATACGCAGTATTTT. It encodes CASSVGPPHGDTQYF.

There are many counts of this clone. Here the CDR3 reads CASSPGGTINTEAFF. As DNA, the CDR3 is TGTGCCAGTAGTCCAGGAGGTACCATCAACACTGAAGCTTTCTTT. V gene TRBV19 combines with J gene TRBJ1-1; D gene ambiguous. Trimming left V 5 bases short and J 2 bases short, with 15 bases between. The CDR3 is 15 residues long. Germline CDR1 reads LNHDA; CDR2 reads SQIVND (reference sequence).

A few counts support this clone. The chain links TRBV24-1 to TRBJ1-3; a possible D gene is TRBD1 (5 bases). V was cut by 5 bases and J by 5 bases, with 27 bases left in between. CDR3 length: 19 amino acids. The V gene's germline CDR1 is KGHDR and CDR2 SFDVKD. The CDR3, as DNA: TGTGCCACCAGTGGCGTCCCGACAGCTAGAGCAAAGAGTAGAAACACCATATATTTT. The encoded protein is CATSGVPTARAKSRNTIYF.

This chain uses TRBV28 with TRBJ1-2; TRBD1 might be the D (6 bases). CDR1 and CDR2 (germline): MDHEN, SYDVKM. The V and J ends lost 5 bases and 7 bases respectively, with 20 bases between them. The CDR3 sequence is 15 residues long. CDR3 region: CASSPPQGLPPGYTF. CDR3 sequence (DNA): TGTGCCAGCAGTCCCCCACAGGGTCTCCCACCTGGCTACACCTTC.

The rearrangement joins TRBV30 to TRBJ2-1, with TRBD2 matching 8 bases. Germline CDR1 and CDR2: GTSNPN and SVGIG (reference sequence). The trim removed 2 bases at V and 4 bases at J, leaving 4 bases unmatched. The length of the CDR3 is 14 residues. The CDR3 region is CAWSWASGYNEQFF. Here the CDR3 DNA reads TGTGCCTGGAGTTGGGCTAGCGGGTACAATGAGCAGTTCTTC.

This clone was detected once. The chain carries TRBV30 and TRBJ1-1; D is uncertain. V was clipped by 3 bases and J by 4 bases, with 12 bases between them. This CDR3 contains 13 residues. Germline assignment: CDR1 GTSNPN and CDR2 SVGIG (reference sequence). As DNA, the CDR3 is TGTGCCTGGAGGCAAAGTAGCGGCACTGAAGCTTTCTTT. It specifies CAWRQSSGTEAFF. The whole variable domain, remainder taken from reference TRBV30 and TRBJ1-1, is SQTIHQWPATLVQPVGSPLSLECTVEGTSNPNLYWYRQAAGRGLQLLFYSVGIGQISSEVPQNLSASRPQDRQFILSSKKLLLSDSGFYLCAWRQSSGTEAFFGQGTRLTVV.

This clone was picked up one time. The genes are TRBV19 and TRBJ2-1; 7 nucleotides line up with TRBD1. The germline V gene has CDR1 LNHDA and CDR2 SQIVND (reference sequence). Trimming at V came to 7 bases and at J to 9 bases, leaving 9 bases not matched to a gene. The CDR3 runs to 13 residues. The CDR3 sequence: CASNNQGELEQFF. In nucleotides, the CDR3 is TGTGCCAGTAACAACCAGGGGGAGCTTGAGCAGTTCTTC.

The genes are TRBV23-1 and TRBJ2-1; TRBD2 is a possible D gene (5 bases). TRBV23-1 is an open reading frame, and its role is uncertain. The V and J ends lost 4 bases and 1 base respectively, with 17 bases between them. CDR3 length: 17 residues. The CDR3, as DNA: TGCGCCAGCAGTCTCTCTCTGGACTCACGATCCTACAATGAGCAGTTCTTC. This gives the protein CASSLSLDSRSYNEQFF.